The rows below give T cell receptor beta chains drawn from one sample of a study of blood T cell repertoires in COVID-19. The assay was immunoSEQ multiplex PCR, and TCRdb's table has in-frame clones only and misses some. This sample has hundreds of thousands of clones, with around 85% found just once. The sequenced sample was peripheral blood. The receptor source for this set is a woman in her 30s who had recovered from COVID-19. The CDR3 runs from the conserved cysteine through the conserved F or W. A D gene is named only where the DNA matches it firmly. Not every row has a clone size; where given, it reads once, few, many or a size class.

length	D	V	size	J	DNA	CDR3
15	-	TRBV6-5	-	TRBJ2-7	TGTGCCAGCAGTTACTCGGCGGGGGCAGGGTTCGAGCAGTACTTC	CASSYSAGAGFEQYF
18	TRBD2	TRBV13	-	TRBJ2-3	TGTGCCAGCAGTTGGGGATTTCGGGAGGCTTTTAGCACAGATACGCAGTATTTT	CASSWGFREAFSTDTQYF
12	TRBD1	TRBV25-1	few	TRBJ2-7	TGTGCCACCGGACAGGGGGCGAACGAGCAGTACTTC	CATGQGANEQYF
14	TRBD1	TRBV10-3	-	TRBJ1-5	TGTGCCACCCTCGGGGACAGGAACAATCAGCCCCAGCATTTT	CATLGDRNNQPQHF
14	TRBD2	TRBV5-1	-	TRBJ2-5	TGCGCCAGCAGCCGGGACTACCAAGTAGAGACCCAGTACTTC	CASSRDYQVETQYF
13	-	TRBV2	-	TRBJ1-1	TGTGCCAGCAGTGAATTGCCAGATACTGAAGCTTTCTTT	CASSELPDTEAFF
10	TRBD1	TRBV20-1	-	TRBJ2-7	TGCAGTGCCAGGGGGAACGAGCAGTACTTC	CSARGNEQYF
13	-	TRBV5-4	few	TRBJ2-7	TGTGCCAGCAGCTTGGATTTATTCTACGAGCAGTACTTC	CASSLDLFYEQYF
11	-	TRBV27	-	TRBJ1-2	TGTGCCAGCAGAACGGGCTATGGCTACACCTTC	CASRTGYGYTF
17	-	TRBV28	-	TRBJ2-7	TGTGCCAGCAGCTCTCGGACCCCCCGAGCGGGTGGGTACGAGCAGTACTTC	CASSSRTPRAGGYEQYF
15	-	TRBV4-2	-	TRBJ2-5	TGTGCCAGCAGCCAAGCCGAGGGGGTCCAAGAGACCCAGTACTTC	CASSQAEGVQETQYF
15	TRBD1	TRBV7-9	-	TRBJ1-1	TGTGCCAGCAGCCGGCCCGGGACAGGGGGCCCTGAAGCTTTCTTT	CASSRPGTGGPEAFF
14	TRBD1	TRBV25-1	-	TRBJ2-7	TGTGCCAGCAGTGAACCGGGACAGGGGTACGAGCAGTACTTC	CASSEPGQGYEQYF
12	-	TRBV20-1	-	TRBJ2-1	TGCAGTGCTGGTGACAGAATCAATGAGCAGTTCTTC	CSAGDRINEQFF
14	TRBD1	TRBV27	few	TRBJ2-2	TGTGCCAGCAGTTTTGACAGGGGTAACGGGGAGCTGTTTTTT	CASSFDRGNGELFF
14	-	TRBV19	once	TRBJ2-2	TGTGCCAGTACCACTTTCCTAGGCACCGGGGAGCTGTTTTTT	CASTTFLGTGELFF
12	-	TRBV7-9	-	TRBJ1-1	TGTGCCAGCAGCTTAGAGAGGGATGAAGCTTTCTTT	CASSLERDEAFF
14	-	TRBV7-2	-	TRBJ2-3	TGTGCCAGCAGCTCCGAGCGGAGCACAGATACGCAGTATTTT	CASSSERSTDTQYF
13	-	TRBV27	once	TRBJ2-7	TGTGCCAGCAGTTTAGATCAGGTCTACGAGCAGTACTTC	CASSLDQVYEQYF
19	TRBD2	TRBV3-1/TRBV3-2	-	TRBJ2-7	TGTGCCAGCAGCCAAAATAGCGGGGATCCGACAGGAGTTCCCTACGAGCAGTACTTC	CASSQNSGDPTGVPYEQYF
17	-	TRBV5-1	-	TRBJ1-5	TGCGCCAGCAGCTTGGAATCTGGGGGGAGTAGCAATCAGCCCCAGCATTTT	CASSLESGGSSNQPQHF
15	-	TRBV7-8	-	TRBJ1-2	TGTGCCAGCAGCTTAGAAGGGGGGGCCGGCTATGGCTACACCTTC	CASSLEGGAGYGYTF
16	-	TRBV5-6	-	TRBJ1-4	TGTGCCAGCAGCTGGACCCTCCTGGACAACCGTGAAAAACTGTTTTTT	CASSWTLLDNREKLFF
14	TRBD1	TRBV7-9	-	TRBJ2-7	TGTGCCAGCAGCTTCGACAGGGGTGGGTACGAGCAGTACTTC	CASSFDRGGYEQYF
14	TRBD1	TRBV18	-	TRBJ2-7	TGTGCCAGCTCACCCGGGACAGGGGTCGGCGAGCAGTACTTC	CASSPGTGVGEQYF
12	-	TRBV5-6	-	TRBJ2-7	TGTGCCAGCAGTTTGGACAACTACGAGCAGTACTTC	CASSLDNYEQYF
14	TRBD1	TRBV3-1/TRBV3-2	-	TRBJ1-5	TGTGCCAGCAGCCTTGGACAGGGCAATCAGCCCCAGCATTTT	CASSLGQGNQPQHF
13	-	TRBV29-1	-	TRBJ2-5	TGCAGCGTTGGGTCGGGAAGGCAAGAGACCCAGTACTTC	CSVGSGRQETQYF